The TCR beta chain under discussion was sequenced for a study of blood T cells in healthy people across ages. Next came a second PCR, run for roughly 6 to 11 cycles, which used a sample-barcoded 5' primer along with a J-beta primer mix. One entry per CDR3 protein, called by TCRdb with MiXCR from the 5' RACE reads. The sample consists of 900,000 to 950,000 distinct CDR3 sequences, roughly 29% of them appearing once. The CDR3 has 15 residues. V trimming: 1 base; J trimming: 4 bases; junction bases outside the gene matches: 9. The germline gives CDR1 DFQATT, CDR2 SNEGSKA (reference sequence). In this sample, this clonotype turned up many times. These sequences were also reported in another study, on T cells of mothers and their children. That work contributes: Sequencing returned over 9 million TCR beta CDR3 reads per mother and about 3 million per child. Persistent microchimeric T cell clones were not found at ~100 per million sensitivity.

This chain uses TRBV20-1 with TRBJ2-7; 8 nucleotides line up with TRBD2. This clonotype was obtained from a middle-aged woman in good health. The sequenced material came from blood. CDR3 sequence reads: CSARGPQRGLYEQYF. Here the CDR3 DNA reads TGCAGTGCTAGAGGGCCCCAGCGGGGGCTTTACGAGCAGTACTTC.